This record concerns one TCR beta chain sequence. This specimen comes from a study of control samples from healthy donors and cancer patients. The CDR3 contains 11 residues. The junction had 5 bases not matched to a gene; V was cut back by 6 bases and J by 10 bases. Germline V gives CDR1 MDHEN, CDR2 SYDVKM. Clones were sequenced by immunoSEQ multiplex PCR, and TCRdb holds only the in-frame ones, with some missing. The repertoire holds 110,000 or so clones, with about 87% as singletons. This receptor was taken from a man in his thirties or forties in good health. Sequenced material: blood. The chain combines TRBV28 with TRBJ1-1; 7 bases line up with TRBD1. The CDR3 region is CASRAQGTAFF. The CDR3 DNA sequence: TGTGCCAGCAGGGCACAGGGGACAGCTTTCTTT.